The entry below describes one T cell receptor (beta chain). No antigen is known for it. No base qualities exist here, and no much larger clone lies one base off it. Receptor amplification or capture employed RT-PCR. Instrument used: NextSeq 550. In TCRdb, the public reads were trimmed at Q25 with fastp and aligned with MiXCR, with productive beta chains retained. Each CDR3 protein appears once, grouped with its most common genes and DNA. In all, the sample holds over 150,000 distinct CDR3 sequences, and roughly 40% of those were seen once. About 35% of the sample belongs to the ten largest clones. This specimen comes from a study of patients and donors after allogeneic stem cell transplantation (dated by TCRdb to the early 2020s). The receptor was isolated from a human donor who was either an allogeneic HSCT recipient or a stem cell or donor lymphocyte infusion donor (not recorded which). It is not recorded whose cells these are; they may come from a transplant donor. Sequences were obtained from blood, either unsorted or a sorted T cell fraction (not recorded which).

The CDR3 reads CASSFPPSEKLFF. The sequence in DNA is TGTGCCAGCAGCTTTCCTCCTAGTGAAAAACTGTTTTTT. The chain is made from TRBV7-2 and TRBJ1-4, with the D gene not confidently named. The CDR3 spans 13 residues, from the cysteine through the phenylalanine. Here the CDR3 DNA is all that survives: 39 bases in frame from base 1. Per the germline V gene, SGHTA is the CDR1 and FQGNSA is the CDR2. V lost 3 bases and J lost 7 bases; the stretch between them is 9 bases long. The reference TRBV7-2 and TRBJ1-4 proteins fill in what lies around the CDR3, so the full variable domain reads GAGVSQSPSNKVTEKGKDVELRCDPISGHTALYWYRQSLGQGLEFLIYFQGNSAPDKSGLPSDRFSAERTGGSVSTLTIQRTQQEDSAVYLCASSFPPSEKLFFGSGTQLSVL.